This T cell receptor (beta chain) was sequenced for a study of cytomegalovirus exposure and HLA in healthy donors. There are 16 residues in the CDR3. Germline values: CDR1 SGHTA, CDR2 FQGNSA. The germline V and J ends were trimmed by 1 base and 6 bases, with 19 bases remaining between them. A note on this clone: Its target is not known.

Researchers ran the PCR with 60 Vbeta and 13 Jbeta primers. Assay: immunoSEQ multiplex PCR; the TCRdb copy retains only in-frame clones and omits some. Among over 100,000 clones, about 73% were seen once, and the ten largest hold roughly 2%. Findings and limits, study-wide: Later on, analysis showed that most CMV-associated TCR beta chains appeared to be HLA-restricted.

The rearrangement uses TRBV7-2 and TRBJ2-7, with D tentatively TRBD2 (7 bases). Sequencing input: PBMCs. The clonotype originates from a woman aged 40 to 50 in good health and CMV-seropositive. The CDR3 spells CASSLGGAGEGVEQYF. In DNA, the CDR3 is TGTGCCAGCAGCTTAGGGGGGGCGGGAGAGGGGGTCGAGCAGTACTTC.